This passage covers 2 T cell receptor beta chains from one sample sequenced in a study of post-analysis software for immune sequencing data. Study-level results: Patients had higher frequencies than controls of five TRBV segments, including TRBV5-6, TRBV5-1 and TRBV20-1.

Prepared libraries of TCR beta cDNA carried unique molecular identifiers. TCRdb fed the PCR reads into MiXCR, producing one record per CDR3 protein. The sample contains about 820,000 distinct CDR3 sequences, approximately 50% of which appear only once. These receptors have no identified antigens. The sample was blood. The receptors were gathered from a girl under 18 with multiple sclerosis.

The chain recombines TRBV12-3 or TRBV12-4 with TRBJ2-4; D is unresolved. The J call could be wrong; TRBJ2-7 is a better fit for the DNA end. CDR3 length: 14 amino acids. The CDR3 DNA is TGTGCCAGCAGTTTAACCGGCAGTCGCTACGAGCAGTACTTC. Its translation: CASSLTGSRYEQYF.

The rearrangement uses TRBV5-1 and TRBJ2-7; possibly TRBD1 for D (6 bases). The DNA end is more similar to TRBJ2-5, so the J call may be wrong. The CDR3 is 15 amino acids. CDR1 and CDR2 (germline): SGHRS, YFSETQ. The CDR3 DNA reads TGCGCCAGCAGCTTGAGTCAGGGGATACGGGAGACCCAGTACTTC. As protein: CASSLSQGIRETQYF.